Following are 8 T cell receptor beta chains from one sample sequenced in a study of cytomegalovirus exposure and HLA in healthy donors. PCR used 60 Vbeta primers and 13 Jbeta primers. Clones were sequenced by immunoSEQ multiplex PCR, and TCRdb holds only the in-frame ones, with some missing. In all, the sample yields around 200,000 clones. Sequenced input: PBMCs. Every receptor here comes from a woman aged 30 to 39 in good health and CMV-seropositive.

The chain uses TRBV6-6 and TRBJ2-3, with a possible D match to TRBD1 (5 bases). CDR3 length: 14 residues. Germline-derived CDR1 and CDR2 are MNHNY and SVGAGI (reference sequence). V was trimmed by 4 bases and J by 3 bases, leaving 11 bases between them. CDR3 protein: CASSFRDRTDTQYF. CDR3 in DNA: TGTGCCAGCAGTTTCAGGGATCGGACAGATACGCAGTATTTT.

This chain links TRBV10-3 with TRBJ1-2; 10 bases align to TRBD1. Per germline, CDR1 ENHRY and CDR2 SYGVKD. There are 16 residues in the CDR3. The trim removed 0 bases at V and 8 bases at J, leaving 9 bases unmatched. CDR3 nucleotide sequence: TGTGCCATCAGTGAGTCGCCGTATCGGACAGGGGGAGGCTACACCTTC. It translates to CAISESPYRTGGGYTF.

The V call is TRBV18, the J call TRBJ2-1; no firm D call. Germline values: CDR1 KGHSH, CDR2 LQKENI. The V and J ends lost 3 bases and 8 bases respectively, with 14 bases between them. The CDR3 spans 14 residues. The CDR3 DNA follows: TGTGCCAGCTCACCGCTATCCGAGGTATATGAGCAGTTCTTC. Its translation is CASSPLSEVYEQFF.

This chain links TRBV5-4 with TRBJ2-1; no reliable D call. Trimming took off 2 bases at V and 0 bases at J, with 6 bases between the two ends. Germline V gives CDR1 SGHNT, CDR2 YYREEE (reference sequence). CDR3 size: 14 residues. The CDR3 protein is CASSLTDSYNEQFF. The CDR3 DNA reads as TGTGCCAGCAGCTTAACAGACTCCTACAATGAGCAGTTCTTC.

The chain couples TRBV2 to TRBJ2-5, with 11 bases matching TRBD2. Germline trimming cut 2 bases from V and 6 bases from J; bases unmatched to any gene: 5. Germline V gene sequence: CDR1 SNHLY, CDR2 FYNNEI. This CDR3 is built from 15 residues. Here the CDR3 DNA reads TGTGCCAGCAGTGAAACTAGCGGGAGTGCAAAGACCCAGTACTTC. Translated: CASSETSGSAKTQYF. Filled out from reference TRBV2 and TRBJ2-5, the complete variable domain reads EPEVTQTPSHQVTQMGQEVILRCVPISNHLYFYWYRQILGQKVEFLVSFYNNEISEKSEIFDDQFSVERPDGSNFTLKIRSTKLEDSAMYFCASSETSGSAKTQYFGPGTRLLVL.

V gene TRBV10-2 combines with J gene TRBJ2-5; tentatively, D is TRBD1 (5 bases). The J call may be wrong; the DNA end is better matched by TRBJ2-7. There are 17 residues in the CDR3. The germline CDR1 and CDR2 sequences are WSHSY and SAAADI. The CDR3 loop reads CASSGWTTVGRESEQYF. DNA of the CDR3: TGCGCCAGCAGTGGCTGGACGACAGTCGGGCGTGAGTCCGAGCAGTACTTC.

V usage is TRBV2 and J usage is TRBJ2-7; maybe TRBD1 (5 bases). In germline, CDR1 is SNHLY, CDR2 FYNNEI. This CDR3 spans 12 amino acids. Trimming pared 6 bases from V and 1 base from J, leaving 7 bases between. This CDR3 reads CASSRDSYEQYF. CDR3 in DNA: TGTGCCAGCAGCAGGGATTCCTACGAGCAGTACTTC. The whole variable domain, filled in from reference TRBV2 and TRBJ2-7, reads EPEVTQTPSHQVTQMGQEVILRCVPISNHLYFYWYRQILGQKVEFLVSFYNNEISEKSEIFDDQFSVERPDGSNFTLKIRSTKLEDSAMYFCASSRDSYEQYFGPGTRLTVT.

Notes on this clone: Other DNA sequences in this specimen translate into the identical CDR3. The chain is built from TRBV9 and TRBJ1-1; no firm D call. CDR1 SGDLS and CDR2 YYNGEE come from the germline V gene. This CDR3 region has 13 residues. With 3 bases removed from V and 1 base from J, the gap between germline ends came to 7 bases. The chain's CDR3 is CASSETPNTEAFF. The DNA of the CDR3 is TGTGCCAGCAGCGAGACACCGAACACTGAAGCTTTCTTT.